Listed below are T cell receptor beta chains from one sample, sequenced in a study of blood T cell repertoires in COVID-19. Some clones are missing from TCRdb's copy, which holds only in-frame ones; the method was immunoSEQ multiplex PCR. The repertoire holds 250,000 or so clones, 70% to 90% seen once, with 4% in the top ten. The sequenced material came from peripheral blood. The receptors were sampled from a man aged 45-65 years with acute or convalescent COVID-19. Each CDR3 is given with its conserved first and last residue. Fields, in order: J gene, CDR3 length, V gene, CDR3 protein.

J gene: TRBJ1-4
CDR3 length: 10
V gene: TRBV25-1
CDR3 protein: CASSAGKLFF

J gene: TRBJ2-1
CDR3 length: 22
V gene: TRBV21-1
CDR3 protein: CASPKGNQGAIVLESSYNEQFF

J gene: TRBJ2-1
CDR3 length: 17
V gene: TRBV5-1
CDR3 protein: CASSLVLAASSYNEQFF

J gene: TRBJ1-5
CDR3 length: 13
V gene: TRBV27
CDR3 protein: CASGQGSYQPQHF

J gene: TRBJ2-7
CDR3 length: 15
V gene: TRBV25-1
CDR3 protein: CASSGFRGSHYEQYF

J gene: TRBJ2-7
CDR3 length: 17
V gene: TRBV5-1
CDR3 protein: CASSRQTSGGVSYEQYF

J gene: TRBJ1-1
CDR3 length: 12
V gene: TRBV6-5
CDR3 protein: CASRTGSTEAFF

J gene: TRBJ1-3
CDR3 length: 16
V gene: TRBV6-5
CDR3 protein: CASSSLDGGTGNTIYF

J gene: TRBJ1-3
CDR3 length: 13
V gene: TRBV19
CDR3 protein: CASRVSSGNTIYF

J gene: TRBJ2-3
CDR3 length: 17
V gene: TRBV25-1
CDR3 protein: CASSDPGTSGYADTQYF

J gene: TRBJ1-5
CDR3 length: 15
V gene: TRBV19
CDR3 protein: CASNPTGGDNQPQHF

J gene: TRBJ2-2
CDR3 length: 14
V gene: TRBV6-6
CDR3 protein: CASETSGGTGELFF

J gene: TRBJ1-3
CDR3 length: 16
V gene: TRBV7-6
CDR3 protein: CASSPGEDFSGNTIYF

J gene: TRBJ2-3
CDR3 length: 16
V gene: TRBV27
CDR3 protein: CASSPVRPGGTDTQYF

J gene: TRBJ2-7
CDR3 length: 17
V gene: TRBV3-1/TRBV3-2
CDR3 protein: CASSQRFSGFSSYEQYF

J gene: TRBJ2-1
CDR3 length: 15
V gene: TRBV7-9
CDR3 protein: CASSFSSLPDNEQFF

J gene: TRBJ2-2
CDR3 length: 14
V gene: TRBV6-5
CDR3 protein: CASIENGNTGELFF

J gene: TRBJ2-1
CDR3 length: 15
V gene: TRBV24-1
CDR3 protein: CATSDPPGGHNEQFF

J gene: TRBJ2-7
CDR3 length: 12
V gene: TRBV27
CDR3 protein: CASSRMGYEQYF

J gene: TRBJ1-5
CDR3 length: 15
V gene: TRBV6-2/TRBV6-3
CDR3 protein: CASSERTGTGQPQHF

J gene: TRBJ1-2
CDR3 length: 16
V gene: TRBV28
CDR3 protein: CASRTTSTGLGYGYTF

J gene: TRBJ2-3
CDR3 length: 16
V gene: TRBV13
CDR3 protein: CASSTRGQGLADTQYF

J gene: TRBJ2-1
CDR3 length: 14
V gene: TRBV27
CDR3 protein: CASASTGAYNEQFF

J gene: TRBJ1-3
CDR3 length: 16
V gene: TRBV4-1
CDR3 protein: CASSLRQGSTGNTIYF

J gene: TRBJ2-3
CDR3 length: 17
V gene: TRBV4-1
CDR3 protein: CASSQEVPGGRTDTQYF

J gene: TRBJ1-6
CDR3 length: 16
V gene: TRBV6-2/TRBV6-3
CDR3 protein: CASSYRQGAYNSPLHF

J gene: TRBJ2-5
CDR3 length: 13
V gene: TRBV28
CDR3 protein: CASSWDRSGTQYF

J gene: TRBJ1-2
CDR3 length: 11
V gene: TRBV20-1
CDR3 protein: CSAAWGRGYTF

J gene: TRBJ1-6
CDR3 length: 16
V gene: TRBV5-8
CDR3 protein: CASSWNRGVSNSPLHF

J gene: TRBJ2-7
CDR3 length: 15
V gene: TRBV15
CDR3 protein: CATSRDGDRSYEQYF

J gene: TRBJ2-1
CDR3 length: 15
V gene: TRBV7-3
CDR3 protein: CASSLSAGVYNEQFF

J gene: TRBJ2-5
CDR3 length: 11
V gene: TRBV5-1
CDR3 protein: CASSQQETQYF

J gene: TRBJ1-1
CDR3 length: 13
V gene: TRBV7-3
CDR3 protein: CASSLSGNSEAFF

J gene: TRBJ2-7
CDR3 length: 16
V gene: TRBV3-1/TRBV3-2
CDR3 protein: CASSLQSGTGDYEQYF

J gene: TRBJ2-1
CDR3 length: 16
V gene: TRBV9
CDR3 protein: CASSVPPSGIYNEQFF

J gene: TRBJ2-3
CDR3 length: 13
V gene: TRBV7-6
CDR3 protein: CASSLDRGDTQYF

J gene: TRBJ2-2
CDR3 length: 15
V gene: TRBV28
CDR3 protein: CASSWLAANTGELFF

J gene: TRBJ2-2
CDR3 length: 13
V gene: TRBV19
CDR3 protein: CACEGDPTGELFF

J gene: TRBJ2-4
CDR3 length: 17
V gene: TRBV18
CDR3 protein: CASSEQGTGLAKNIQYF

J gene: TRBJ2-7
CDR3 length: 12
V gene: TRBV25-1
CDR3 protein: CASRSGLWGWYF

J gene: TRBJ1-5
CDR3 length: 15
V gene: TRBV30
CDR3 protein: CAWSLDIDSNQPQHF

J gene: TRBJ2-7
CDR3 length: 13
V gene: TRBV27
CDR3 protein: CASSLRGLGEQYF

J gene: TRBJ2-7
CDR3 length: 14
V gene: TRBV28
CDR3 protein: CASSERAGSYEQYF

J gene: TRBJ1-5
CDR3 length: 15
V gene: TRBV28
CDR3 protein: CASSLKGARNQPQHF

J gene: TRBJ1-2
CDR3 length: 14
V gene: TRBV10-3
CDR3 protein: CAISWDRANYGYTF

J gene: TRBJ1-1
CDR3 length: 14
V gene: TRBV29-1
CDR3 protein: CSGSGHLGDTEAFF

J gene: TRBJ1-5
CDR3 length: 14
V gene: TRBV28
CDR3 protein: CASSLSAGYQPQHF

J gene: TRBJ1-1
CDR3 length: 14
V gene: TRBV10-3
CDR3 protein: CAISGGTENTEAFF

J gene: TRBJ2-2
CDR3 length: 15
V gene: TRBV11-3
CDR3 protein: CASSSSSGGVGELFF

J gene: TRBJ2-3
CDR3 length: 14
V gene: TRBV10-2
CDR3 protein: CASSWQGAIDTQYF

J gene: TRBJ1-1
CDR3 length: 14
V gene: TRBV18
CDR3 protein: CASSGGQGGTEAFF

J gene: TRBJ1-1
CDR3 length: 14
V gene: TRBV7-9
CDR3 protein: CASSLGLPGQSAFF

J gene: TRBJ2-7
CDR3 length: 11
V gene: TRBV5-4
CDR3 protein: CASSYRLEQYF

J gene: TRBJ1-6
CDR3 length: 15
V gene: TRBV5-1
CDR3 protein: CASSLGQQANSPLHF

J gene: TRBJ2-7
CDR3 length: 17
V gene: TRBV5-4
CDR3 protein: CASSLGPGQGNSYEQYF

J gene: TRBJ1-2
CDR3 length: 16
V gene: TRBV18
CDR3 protein: CASSPAVLTGGSGYTF

J gene: TRBJ2-3
CDR3 length: 15
V gene: TRBV7-3
CDR3 protein: CASSLQTGTSDTQYF

J gene: TRBJ1-6
CDR3 length: 16
V gene: TRBV25-1
CDR3 protein: CASSSNPGTGRSPLHF

J gene: TRBJ1-3
CDR3 length: 19
V gene: TRBV9
CDR3 protein: CASSVGIYKTRGSGNTIYF

J gene: TRBJ1-2
CDR3 length: 13
V gene: TRBV4-2
CDR3 protein: CASSQFQENGYTF